The next 10 T cell receptor beta chains were all read from a single sample in a study of vaccination effects on CD4 cells after COVID-19. ViraFEST used viral peptide pools to expand antigen-specific CD4+ T cells before sequencing. The authors isolated CD4+ T cells after around nine days of culture. The cohort was immunized with two doses of either the BNT162b2 or mRNA-1273 vaccine. These TCRs' antigens remain unknown. The data were produced by immunoSEQ multiplex PCR, yet TCRdb's version contains in-frame clones alone and is incomplete. Among roughly 70,000 clones listed, roughly 81% were seen once. The specimen was CD4+ T cells from PBMCs cultured with HCoV-229E spike peptides, collected after COVID-19 vaccination. These receptor sequences come from a human donor who received a COVID-19 vaccine.

The chain carries TRBV15 and TRBJ1-2; 9 positions agree with TRBD1. V lost 0 bases and J lost 0; bases outside the gene matches: 8. The CDR3 sequence is 18 residues long. Germline loops: CDR1 LNHNV, CDR2 YYDKDF (reference sequence). The CDR3 is CATSRDRGQGQSNYGYTF. DNA of the CDR3: TGTGCCACCAGCAGAGACAGGGGACAGGGACAGTCTAACTATGGCTACACCTTC. The full variable domain, rest sourced from reference TRBV15 and TRBJ1-2, is DAMVIQNPRYQVTQFGKPVTLSCSQTLNHNVMYWYQQKSSQAPKLLFHYYDKDFNNEADTPDNFQSRRPNTSFCFLDIRSPGLGDTAMYLCATSRDRGQGQSNYGYTFGSGTRLTVV.

This clone was seen only once. The chain employs TRBV7-6 and TRBJ1-2; D not certain. Per the germline V gene, CDR1 is SGHVS and CDR2 is FNYEAQ. The CDR3 is 11 amino acids. The V and J ends lost 3 bases and 8 bases respectively, with 7 bases between them. Here the CDR3 reads CASSLFGGYTF. As DNA, the CDR3 is TGTGCCAGCAGCTTGTTCGGGGGCTACACCTTC.

This clone was found once. The rearrangement links TRBV7-8 to TRBJ1-3; unclear D gene. This CDR3 is 15 amino acids long. The germline gives CDR1 SGHVS, CDR2 FQNEAQ. V dropped 1 base and J dropped 0 bases, with 7 bases sitting between them. This chain's CDR3 is CASSLEPHSGNTIYF. The CDR3 bases are TGTGCCAGCAGCTTAGAGCCCCACTCTGGAAACACCATATATTTT.

This rearrangement joins TRBV29-1 to TRBJ2-1; 15 bases align to TRBD2. Germline-derived CDR1 and CDR2 are SQVTM and ANQGSEA. With V trimmed by 4 bases and J by 5 bases, 0 bases remained unmatched. This CDR3 region has 14 residues. The CDR3 reads CSVGTSGGDNEQFF. DNA for the CDR3: TGCAGCGTTGGGACTAGCGGGGGGGACAATGAGCAGTTCTTC.

The chain couples TRBV5-8 to TRBJ2-5; 7 nucleotides match TRBD1. Germline V gives CDR1 SGHTS, CDR2 YDEGEE. The CDR3 spans 16 residues. The V and J ends lost 0 bases and 4 bases, in that order; junction bases with no gene match: 9. Here the CDR3 DNA reads TGTGCCAGCAGCTTGGAGACAGGGTCCTTGGGAGAGACCCAGTACTTC. Its protein is CASSLETGSLGETQYF.

The genes are TRBV5-1 and TRBJ2-4; D gene uncertain. V was trimmed by 0 bases and J by 0 bases, leaving 7 bases between them. CDR3 length: 15 amino acids. Per germline, CDR1 SGHRS and CDR2 YFSETQ. CDR3 sequence reads: CASSLGHIAKNIQYF. The CDR3 DNA follows: TGCGCCAGCAGCTTGGGGCATATAGCCAAAAACATTCAGTACTTC.

The V gene is TRBV30, the J gene TRBJ2-6; D uncertain. CDR3 length: 19 amino acids. V was cut by 2 bases and J by 0 bases, with 20 bases left in between. The germline gives CDR1 GTSNPN, CDR2 SVGIG (reference sequence). The CDR3 bases are TGTGCCTGGAGTCCCTACTCGACATTTACCTTCTCTGGGGCCAACGTCCTGACTTTC. Its translation: CAWSPYSTFTFSGANVLTF.

The rearrangement joins TRBV3-1 (or the pseudogene TRBV3-2) to TRBJ2-7; weak D call: TRBD1 (5 bases). The V end was cut by 1 base, the J end by 5 bases, with 9 bases between. The CDR3 sequence is 13 residues long. The germline V gene has CDR1 LGHDT and CDR2 YNNKEL (reference sequence). Written as DNA, the CDR3 is TGTGCCAGCAGCCAAGGTTCAGGGAACGAGCAGTACGTC. It yields the protein CASSQGSGNEQYV.

V and J are TRBV7-3 and TRBJ1-1; TRBD1 is a possible D gene (5 bases). The V gene's germline CDR1 is SGHTA and CDR2 FQGTGA. V dropped 10 bases and J dropped 0 bases, with 30 bases sitting between them. CDR3 length: 19 residues. In DNA, the CDR3 is TGTGCCACCAACCCCCCAGGGTGGGGCCGAATTAGGATGAACACTGAAGCTTTCTTT. Its protein is CATNPPGWGRIRMNTEAFF.

This clone was detected once. J is TRBJ2-5 and V is TRBV2; 7 positions match TRBD1. Germline values: CDR1 SNHLY, CDR2 FYNNEI. This CDR3 contains 14 residues. V trimming: 8 bases; J trimming: 2 bases; junction bases outside the gene matches: 8. This chain's CDR3 is CASLTHRGQETQYF. The CDR3 nucleotides read TGTGCCAGCCTAACTCACAGGGGACAAGAGACCCAGTACTTC.